This entry describes one T cell receptor (beta chain). The germline V gene encodes CDR1 MDHEN and CDR2 SYDVKM. Trimming at V came to 5 bases and at J to 0 bases, leaving 13 bases not matched to a gene. The CDR3 sequence is 20 residues long. Generated by immunoSEQ multiplex PCR, the TCRdb table keeps only in-frame clones and is missing some. The data contain around 250,000 clones, 70% to 90% of them singletons. The data are from a study of blood T cell repertoires in COVID-19. V is TRBV28 and J is TRBJ2-6; TRBD1 aligns across 10 bases. This TCR was sampled from a woman aged 45-60 years who had recovered from COVID-19. Sample: PBMCs or T cells enriched from blood (not recorded which). The CDR3 DNA reads as TGTGCCAGCAGTACATTTGGGGCGGACAGGGGGTACTCTGGGGCCAACGTCCTGACTTTC. Its translation is CASSTFGADRGYSGANVLTF.